A selection of T cell receptor beta chains follows, all from one sample in a study of OX40 agonist ivuxolimab in advanced cancers. Libraries were prepared by immunoSEQ multiplex PCR; TCRdb keeps only in-frame clonotypes and omits some of them. The repertoire includes about 64,000 clones, roughly 89% of them detected once, and approximately 5.2% sits in the top ten. This sample comprised CD4+ or CD8+ T cells sorted from blood, obtained in a trial of the OX40 agonist ivuxolimab. The receptor set was obtained from an adult with an advanced solid tumor such as melanoma, head and neck, liver or kidney cancer. CDR3s leave out the opening cysteine and the closing phenylalanine or tryptophan. Fields, in order: CDR3 length, V gene, CDR3 protein.

cdr3_length: 12
v_call: TRBV6-1
cdr3_aa: ASDNRARNTEAF

cdr3_length: 13
v_call: TRBV14
cdr3_aa: ASSQDRKSNQPQH

cdr3_length: 12
v_call: TRBV15
cdr3_aa: ATSRDVLDTEAF

cdr3_length: 14
v_call: TRBV10-3
cdr3_aa: AISESGTSGRGIQY

cdr3_length: 10
v_call: TRBV5-6
cdr3_aa: ASSFGFGPQH

cdr3_length: 12
v_call: TRBV27
cdr3_aa: ASSSQGWSYEQY

cdr3_length: 10
v_call: TRBV19
cdr3_aa: ASSSGANVLT

cdr3_length: 11
v_call: TRBV29-1
cdr3_aa: SVEVGRGQGYT

cdr3_length: 12
v_call: TRBV7-8
cdr3_aa: ASSPRSGGWEQY

cdr3_length: 13
v_call: TRBV5-1
cdr3_aa: ASSLAGRSTDTQY

cdr3_length: 10
v_call: TRBV10-2
cdr3_aa: ASSNTGREQY

cdr3_length: 9
v_call: TRBV11-2
cdr3_aa: ASSLVKPQH

cdr3_length: 12
v_call: TRBV4-2
cdr3_aa: ASSQDGTYQPQH

cdr3_length: 12
v_call: TRBV28
cdr3_aa: ASSFDRKSYGYT

cdr3_length: 13
v_call: TRBV19
cdr3_aa: ASSPQVAGGTEAF

cdr3_length: 12
v_call: TRBV5-1
cdr3_aa: ASSLTGMNEKLF

cdr3_length: 12
v_call: TRBV5-1
cdr3_aa: ASSGGQANTEAF

cdr3_length: 10
v_call: TRBV10-1
cdr3_aa: ASSPNTGELF

cdr3_length: 12
v_call: TRBV27
cdr3_aa: ASSRDYYTDTQY

cdr3_length: 12
v_call: TRBV5-6
cdr3_aa: ASSARGGEETQY

cdr3_length: 13
v_call: TRBV18
cdr3_aa: ASSPAGGFTYEQY

cdr3_length: 11
v_call: TRBV6-1
cdr3_aa: ASSLILGEKLF

cdr3_length: 14
v_call: TRBV7-9
cdr3_aa: ASSPNSGQSFYGYT

cdr3_length: 14
v_call: TRBV30
cdr3_aa: AWMGSTGTSPYEQY

cdr3_length: 13
v_call: TRBV28
cdr3_aa: ASTKAEFSGNTIY

cdr3_length: 10
v_call: TRBV5-1
cdr3_aa: ASSLATEAQY

cdr3_length: 12
v_call: TRBV7-9
cdr3_aa: AGKQGNPGNTIY

cdr3_length: 14
v_call: TRBV28
cdr3_aa: ASSLAPQGGRNEQF

cdr3_length: 12
v_call: TRBV5-4
cdr3_aa: ASSLKVPNTEAF

cdr3_length: 11
v_call: TRBV14
cdr3_aa: ASSRKQGGWAF

cdr3_length: 13
v_call: TRBV5-1
cdr3_aa: ASSLEAGGPYEQY

cdr3_length: 14
v_call: TRBV5-6
cdr3_aa: ASSLILAGGGNEQF

cdr3_length: 12
v_call: TRBV6-5
cdr3_aa: ASSYSRLTTEAF

cdr3_length: 10
v_call: TRBV27
cdr3_aa: ASRDRGYGYT

cdr3_length: 13
v_call: TRBV21-1
cdr3_aa: ASSKKRLRQETQY

cdr3_length: 13
v_call: TRBV2
cdr3_aa: ASSERQGGVAGLF

cdr3_length: 11
v_call: TRBV6-5
cdr3_aa: ASSATGPYEQY

cdr3_length: 11
v_call: TRBV7-2
cdr3_aa: ASSLGQGGGYT

cdr3_length: 9
v_call: TRBV18
cdr3_aa: ASSGQFEQF

cdr3_length: 14
v_call: TRBV28
cdr3_aa: ASSLLARGSNQPQH

cdr3_length: 15
v_call: TRBV9
cdr3_aa: ASSAGPGQANTGELF

cdr3_length: 12
v_call: TRBV7-6
cdr3_aa: ASSLSGSSYEQY

cdr3_length: 14
v_call: TRBV5-1
cdr3_aa: ASSLARQGASSGYT

cdr3_length: 13
v_call: TRBV6-6
cdr3_aa: ASSRQGQGVYEQY

cdr3_length: 12
v_call: TRBV7-9
cdr3_aa: ASGEAGATDTQY

cdr3_length: 11
v_call: TRBV19
cdr3_aa: ASSIGLGEPQH

cdr3_length: 11
v_call: TRBV28
cdr3_aa: ASINGVGEKLF

cdr3_length: 12
v_call: TRBV7-7
cdr3_aa: ASSLGQGHYEQY

cdr3_length: 14
v_call: TRBV5-1
cdr3_aa: ASSAGLAGTPYEQY

cdr3_length: 12
v_call: TRBV6-5
cdr3_aa: ASSRAGGLHEQY

cdr3_length: 12
v_call: TRBV6-5
cdr3_aa: ASTAGQGRHEQY

cdr3_length: 11
v_call: TRBV18
cdr3_aa: ASSPPGPLIQY

cdr3_length: 13
v_call: TRBV7-2
cdr3_aa: ASSLAGTGINIQY